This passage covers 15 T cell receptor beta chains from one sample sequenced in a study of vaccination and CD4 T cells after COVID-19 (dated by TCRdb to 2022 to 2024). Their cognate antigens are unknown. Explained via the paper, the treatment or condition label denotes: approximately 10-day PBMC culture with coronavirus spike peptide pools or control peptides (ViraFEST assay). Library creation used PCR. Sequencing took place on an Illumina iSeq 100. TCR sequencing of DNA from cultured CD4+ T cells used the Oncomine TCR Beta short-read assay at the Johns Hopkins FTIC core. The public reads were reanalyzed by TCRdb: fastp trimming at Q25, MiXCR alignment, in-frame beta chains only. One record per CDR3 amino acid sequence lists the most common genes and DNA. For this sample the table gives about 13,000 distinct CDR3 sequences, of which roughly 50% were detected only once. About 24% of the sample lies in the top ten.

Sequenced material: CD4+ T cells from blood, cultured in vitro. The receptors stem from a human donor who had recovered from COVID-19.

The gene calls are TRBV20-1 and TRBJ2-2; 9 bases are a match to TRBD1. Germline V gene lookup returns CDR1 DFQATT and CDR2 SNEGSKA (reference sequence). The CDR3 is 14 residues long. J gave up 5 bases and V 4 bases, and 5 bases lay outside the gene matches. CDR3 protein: CSAIDRGWTGELFF. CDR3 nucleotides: TGCAGTGCTATAGACAGGGGGTGGACCGGGGAGCTGTTTTTT.

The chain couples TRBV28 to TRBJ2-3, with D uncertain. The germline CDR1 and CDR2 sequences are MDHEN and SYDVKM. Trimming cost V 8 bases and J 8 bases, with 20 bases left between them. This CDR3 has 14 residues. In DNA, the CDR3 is TGTGCCAGCCACCGTAGTCGTACTGGTGGTACGCAGTATTTT. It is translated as CASHRSRTGGTQYF.

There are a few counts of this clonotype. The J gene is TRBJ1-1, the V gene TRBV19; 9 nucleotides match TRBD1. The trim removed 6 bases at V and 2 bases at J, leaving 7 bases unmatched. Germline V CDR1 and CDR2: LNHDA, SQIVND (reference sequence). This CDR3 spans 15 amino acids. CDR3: CASRVGTGLNTEAFF. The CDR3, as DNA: TGTGCCAGTAGAGTGGGGACAGGGTTAAACACTGAAGCTTTCTTT.

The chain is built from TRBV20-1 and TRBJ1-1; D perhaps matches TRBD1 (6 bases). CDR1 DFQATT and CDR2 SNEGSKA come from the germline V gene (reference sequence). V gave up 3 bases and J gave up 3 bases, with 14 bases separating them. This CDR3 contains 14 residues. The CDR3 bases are TGCAGTGCTAGGGGGGAAAGGGGGTACACTGAAGCTTTCTTT. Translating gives CSARGERGYTEAFF.

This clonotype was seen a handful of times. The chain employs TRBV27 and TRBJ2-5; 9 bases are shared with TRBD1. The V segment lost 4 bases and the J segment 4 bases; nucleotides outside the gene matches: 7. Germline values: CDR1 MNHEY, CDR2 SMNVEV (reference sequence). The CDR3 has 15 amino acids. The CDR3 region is CASSYGDRARETQYF. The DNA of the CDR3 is TGTGCCAGCAGTTATGGGGACAGGGCTCGAGAGACCCAGTACTTC.

Here the CDR3 reads CASSTTPGTGRGYTF. CDR3 bases: TGTGCCAGCAGCACGACCCCCGGGACAGGAAGAGGCTACACCTTC. The chain recombines TRBV7-9 with TRBJ1-2, with 8 nucleotides matching TRBD1. The CDR3 is 15 residues long. Germline CDR1 and CDR2: SEHNR and FQNEAQ (reference sequence). Trimming cost V 5 bases and J 8 bases; bases outside gene matches: 13.

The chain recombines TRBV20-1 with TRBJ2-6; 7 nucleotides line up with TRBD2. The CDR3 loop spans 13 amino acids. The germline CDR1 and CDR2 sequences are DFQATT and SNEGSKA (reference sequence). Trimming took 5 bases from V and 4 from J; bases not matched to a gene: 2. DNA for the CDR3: TGCAGTGCTCGAGCGGGGGGGGCCAACGTCCTGACTTTC. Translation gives CSARAGGANVLTF.

The CDR3 DNA reads TGTGCCAGCAGCGTAGGACAGGGTAACTATGGCTACACCTTC. Translating it yields CASSVGQGNYGYTF. V is TRBV9 and J is TRBJ1-2; 7 nucleotides match TRBD1. There are 14 residues in the CDR3. Germline loops: CDR1 SGDLS, CDR2 YYNGEE. The junction had 0 bases not matched to a gene; V was cut back by 0 bases and J by 1 base.

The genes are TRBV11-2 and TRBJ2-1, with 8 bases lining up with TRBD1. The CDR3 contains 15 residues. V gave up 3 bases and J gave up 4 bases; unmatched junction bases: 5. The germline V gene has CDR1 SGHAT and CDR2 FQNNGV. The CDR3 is CASSFGGQDYNEQFF. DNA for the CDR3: TGTGCCAGCAGCTTCGGGGGACAGGATTACAATGAGCAGTTCTTC.

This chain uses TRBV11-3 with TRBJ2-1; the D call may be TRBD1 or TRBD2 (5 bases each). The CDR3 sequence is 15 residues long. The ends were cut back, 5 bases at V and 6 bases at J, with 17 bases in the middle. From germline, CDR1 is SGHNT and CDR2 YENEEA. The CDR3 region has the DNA TGTGCCAGCAGCCCAAGGGACGGGCGAGGCAATGAGCAGTTCTTC. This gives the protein CASSPRDGRGNEQFF.

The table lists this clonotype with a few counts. Here the CDR3 reads CASSFAGARGNTIYF. The CDR3 bases are TGTGCCAGCAGTTTCGCAGGCGCTAGAGGAAACACCATATATTTT. The gene calls are TRBV28 and TRBJ1-3; D not resolved. V lost 3 bases, J lost 4 bases, and 13 bases lay in between. This CDR3 spans 15 amino acids. Germline loops: CDR1 MDHEN, CDR2 SYDVKM.

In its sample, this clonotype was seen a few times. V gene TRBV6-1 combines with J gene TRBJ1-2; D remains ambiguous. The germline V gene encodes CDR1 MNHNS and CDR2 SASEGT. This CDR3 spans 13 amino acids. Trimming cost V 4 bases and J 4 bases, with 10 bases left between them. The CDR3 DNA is TGTGCCAGCAGTGCCGAGGCCTCCTATGGCTACACCTTC. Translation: CASSAEASYGYTF.

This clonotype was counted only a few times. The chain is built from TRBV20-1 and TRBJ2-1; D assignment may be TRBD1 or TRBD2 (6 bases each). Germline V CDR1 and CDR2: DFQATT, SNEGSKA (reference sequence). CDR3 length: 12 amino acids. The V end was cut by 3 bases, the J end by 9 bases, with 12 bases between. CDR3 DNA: TGCAGTGCTAGGGAAGGGGGGCGTGAGCAGTTCTTC. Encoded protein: CSAREGGREQFF.

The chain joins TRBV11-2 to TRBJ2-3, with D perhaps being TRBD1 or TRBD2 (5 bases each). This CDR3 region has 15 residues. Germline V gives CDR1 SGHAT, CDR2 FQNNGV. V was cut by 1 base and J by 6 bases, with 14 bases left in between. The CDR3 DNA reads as TGTGCCAGCAGCTTAGCACGGGACGGGTGGGATACGCAGTATTTT. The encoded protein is CASSLARDGWDTQYF.

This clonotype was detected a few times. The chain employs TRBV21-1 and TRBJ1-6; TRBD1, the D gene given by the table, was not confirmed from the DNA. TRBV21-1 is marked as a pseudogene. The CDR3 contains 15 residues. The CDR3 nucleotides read TGTGCCAGCAGCCCACGGACAGGGAGGAATTCACCCCTCCACTTT. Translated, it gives CASSPRTGRNSPLHF.